The rows below give T cell receptor beta chains drawn from one sample of a study of T-cell memory formation after mild COVID-19. Each CDR3 protein is one row after TCRdb ran MiXCR on the 5' RACE reads. The table shows about 100,000 distinct CDR3 sequences, with 8.5% to 14% occurring only once. The sample consisted of PBMCs or a T cell subset sorted from them (not recorded which). All receptors derive from a man younger than 35 who had mild COVID-19 (a few samples of this study predate the infection). Cell type and time point are not known. The CDR3 runs from the conserved cysteine through the conserved F or W.

cdr3_length,j_call,v_call,cdr3_aa
13,TRBJ2-7,TRBV7-6,CASSLETAYEQYF
12,TRBJ2-7,TRBV19,CASSSPSYEQYF
14,TRBJ2-2,TRBV19,CASSTGQGTGELFF
14,TRBJ2-1,TRBV27,CASSLGTGLSEQFF
15,TRBJ2-2,TRBV10-3,CAISESQQGTGELFF
13,TRBJ1-1,TRBV19,CASNLVVGTEAFF
15,TRBJ1-6,TRBV9,CASSVVVEPNSPLHF
14,TRBJ1-5,TRBV21-1,CASSKPGLDQPQHF
17,TRBJ2-1,TRBV5-1,CASSLSLAGVSYNEQFF
15,TRBJ2-7,TRBV7-9,CASSGTPTYSGEQYF
14,TRBJ2-3,TRBV7-2,CASRNPGRADTQYF
17,TRBJ2-2,TRBV7-6,CASSLARSGENTGELFF
15,TRBJ2-7,TRBV3-1,CASSQGNRGGYEQYF
14,TRBJ2-1,TRBV6-5,CASRPGVSYNEQFF
15,TRBJ2-1,TRBV9,CASSAGLELYNEQFF
14,TRBJ2-1,TRBV15,CATSPGQTYNEQFF
16,TRBJ2-3,TRBV7-6,CASSLQRGVGTDTQYF
12,TRBJ2-5,TRBV13,CASSTSGLAQYF
14,TRBJ2-5,TRBV9,CASSVHGGQETQYF
14,TRBJ2-7,TRBV27,CASSILTGAYEQYF
13,TRBJ1-1,TRBV6-5,CASSWGGNTEAFF
15,TRBJ2-3,TRBV5-1,CASSSVAGGADTQYF
13,TRBJ2-1,TRBV6-5,CASSYTRVDEQFF
15,TRBJ2-1,TRBV9,CASSPLGLEGNEQFF
17,TRBJ2-1,TRBV4-3,CASSQEGGPSSYNEQFF
16,TRBJ2-2,TRBV7-3,CASSHPGTQNTGELFF
16,TRBJ2-4,TRBV15,CATSRPWGVARNIQYF
14,TRBJ2-1,TRBV30,CAVQGVRSYNEQFF
15,TRBJ2-3,TRBV19,CASTSGTANTDTQYF
15,TRBJ2-1,TRBV20-1,CSARLVGSSYNEQFF
14,TRBJ1-2,TRBV6-5,CASTDETGSAGYTF
15,TRBJ1-2,TRBV10-3,CAISGEDLHNYGYTF
14,TRBJ1-5,TRBV4-1,CASSQAGLSQPQHF
14,TRBJ2-3,TRBV10-3,CAISDGRGTDTQYF
14,TRBJ1-2,TRBV4-3,CASSQESSGGGYTF
16,TRBJ1-3,TRBV7-3,CASSLIGRAPGNTIYF
18,TRBJ2-3,TRBV28,CASSQTSGGARWTDTQYF
16,TRBJ2-3,TRBV5-5,CASSPGFWGYTDTQYF
13,TRBJ2-7,TRBV29-1,CSAQPTSSYEQYF
16,TRBJ2-1,TRBV4-3,CASSQEVAGGYNEQFF
15,TRBJ1-1,TRBV20-1,CSAQRMDYQMAEAFF
14,TRBJ2-2,TRBV7-9,CASSPPIGAGELFF
15,TRBJ2-1,TRBV7-9,CASSLLSGGADEQFF
16,TRBJ2-5,TRBV29-1,CSVLGGPDIEQETQYF
13,TRBJ2-3,TRBV6-2/TRBV6-3,CASTLEFADTQYF
16,TRBJ2-5,TRBV29-1,CSVYGLRVGIRETQYF
13,TRBJ1-5,TRBV6-2/TRBV6-3,CASSGQGPQPQHF
12,TRBJ1-3,TRBV7-2,CASSLLGNTIYF
15,TRBJ2-2,TRBV4-1,CASSRERVSTGELFF
14,TRBJ2-3,TRBV28,CASSPEKLGHTQYF